A selection of T cell receptor beta chains follows, all from one sample in a study of PD-L1 blockade in urothelial cancer. This table comes from immunoSEQ multiplex PCR, and its TCRdb copy is limited to in-frame clones, with some not included. The sample contains fewer than 50,000 clones, 79% of which appear only once. The specimen comprised PBMCs, sampled around atezolizumab (anti-PD-L1) treatment. These receptors were taken from a man aged 70 or older with urothelial cancer. Each CDR3 is given with its conserved first and last residue. The order of the fields is V gene, clone size, D gene, J gene, CDR3 protein, CDR3 DNA. D genes are given only for firm matches. The size field is filled for only some rows; it gives once, few, many or a size class.

V gene: TRBV18; clone size: -; D gene: -; J gene: TRBJ1-1; CDR3 protein: CASNVGGGVYTEAFF; CDR3 DNA: TGTGCCAGCAACGTTGGGGGGGGCGTTTATACTGAAGCTTTCTTT
V gene: TRBV19; clone size: -; D gene: TRBD1; J gene: TRBJ2-1; CDR3 protein: CASSQDRGDNEQFF; CDR3 DNA: TGTGCCAGTAGTCAGGACAGGGGGGACAATGAGCAGTTCTTC
V gene: TRBV30; clone size: -; D gene: -; J gene: TRBJ2-3; CDR3 protein: CAWTSAGDTQYF; CDR3 DNA: TGTGCCTGGACTTCAGCGGGAGATACGCAGTATTTT
V gene: TRBV30; clone size: -; D gene: -; J gene: TRBJ1-1; CDR3 protein: CAWSVQTTMNTEAFF; CDR3 DNA: TGTGCCTGGAGTGTACAGACGACAATGAACACTGAAGCTTTCTTT
V gene: TRBV6-5; clone size: once; D gene: TRBD1; J gene: TRBJ1-2; CDR3 protein: CASRPPGQHYGYTF; CDR3 DNA: TGTGCCAGCAGACCACCGGGACAGCACTATGGCTACACCTTC
V gene: TRBV7-9; clone size: -; D gene: TRBD1; J gene: TRBJ1-3; CDR3 protein: CASSLGTGRASGNTIYF; CDR3 DNA: TGTGCCAGCAGCTTAGGGACAGGGAGAGCCTCTGGAAACACCATATATTTT
V gene: TRBV5-6; clone size: -; D gene: -; J gene: TRBJ1-4; CDR3 protein: CASSSQAYNEKLFF; CDR3 DNA: TGTGCCAGCAGCTCCCAGGCTTATAATGAAAAACTGTTTTTT
V gene: TRBV4-2; clone size: -; D gene: -; J gene: TRBJ1-5; CDR3 protein: CASSPRAGGREPQHF; CDR3 DNA: TGTGCCAGCAGCCCGAGGGCGGGCGGGAGGGAGCCCCAGCATTTT
V gene: TRBV11-3; clone size: -; D gene: -; J gene: TRBJ2-1; CDR3 protein: CASSLDGSGTYNEQFF; CDR3 DNA: TGTGCCAGCAGCTTAGATGGTAGCGGCACCTACAATGAGCAGTTCTTC
V gene: TRBV7-8; clone size: -; D gene: TRBD2; J gene: TRBJ2-5; CDR3 protein: CASSLGAGVEETQYF; CDR3 DNA: TGTGCCAGCAGCTTAGGCGCGGGAGTAGAAGAGACCCAGTACTTC
V gene: TRBV6-1; clone size: few; D gene: TRBD1; J gene: TRBJ1-4; CDR3 protein: CASSEPGQGDEKLFF; CDR3 DNA: TGTGCCAGCAGTGAACCAGGACAGGGGGATGAAAAACTGTTTTTT
V gene: TRBV27; clone size: -; D gene: TRBD2; J gene: TRBJ2-1; CDR3 protein: CASSAPSTSGYNEQFF; CDR3 DNA: TGTGCCAGCAGTGCTCCTTCGACTAGCGGGTACAATGAGCAGTTCTTC
V gene: TRBV7-9; clone size: -; D gene: -; J gene: TRBJ1-4; CDR3 protein: CASSPRRGGATNEKLFF; CDR3 DNA: TGTGCCAGCAGCCCACGGCGGGGGGGTGCAACTAATGAAAAACTGTTTTTT
V gene: TRBV11-2; clone size: few; D gene: -; J gene: TRBJ2-7; CDR3 protein: CASSLGPDSSYEQYF; CDR3 DNA: TGTGCCAGCAGCTTAGGTCCGGACTCCTCCTACGAGCAGTACTTC
V gene: TRBV10-3; clone size: -; D gene: TRBD2; J gene: TRBJ2-1; CDR3 protein: CAIRGLAGTAQFF; CDR3 DNA: TGTGCCATCAGAGGACTAGCGGGCACTGCGCAGTTCTTC
V gene: TRBV2; clone size: -; D gene: TRBD2; J gene: TRBJ2-1; CDR3 protein: CASSFGTRGNEQFF; CDR3 DNA: TGTGCCAGCAGTTTCGGGACTAGGGGGAATGAGCAGTTCTTC
V gene: TRBV9; clone size: -; D gene: TRBD2; J gene: TRBJ2-7; CDR3 protein: CASSPGLAGGTYEQYF; CDR3 DNA: TGTGCCAGCAGCCCGGGACTAGCGGGAGGCACCTACGAGCAGTACTTC
V gene: TRBV6-1; clone size: -; D gene: TRBD1; J gene: TRBJ1-5; CDR3 protein: CASNRQGGNQPQHF; CDR3 DNA: TGTGCCAGCAACAGACAGGGCGGGAATCAGCCCCAGCATTTT
V gene: TRBV5-1; clone size: -; D gene: TRBD1; J gene: TRBJ2-1; CDR3 protein: CASSSGQAENNEQFF; CDR3 DNA: TGCGCCAGCAGCTCCGGACAGGCGGAAAACAATGAGCAGTTCTTC
V gene: TRBV18; clone size: -; D gene: -; J gene: TRBJ1-4; CDR3 protein: CASSNPTVNNEKLFF; CDR3 DNA: TGTGCCAGCTCAAATCCGACAGTCAATAATGAAAAACTGTTTTTT
V gene: TRBV7-9; clone size: -; D gene: -; J gene: TRBJ2-1; CDR3 protein: CASSRGGNEQFF; CDR3 DNA: TGTGCCAGCAGCCGGGGAGGCAATGAGCAGTTCTTC
V gene: TRBV6-1; clone size: -; D gene: TRBD2; J gene: TRBJ2-3; CDR3 protein: CASRPGLAVDTQYF; CDR3 DNA: TGTGCCAGCAGGCCGGGACTAGCCGTAGATACGCAGTATTTT
V gene: TRBV30; clone size: -; D gene: -; J gene: TRBJ2-5; CDR3 protein: CAWSVTASDMPYF; CDR3 DNA: TGTGCCTGGAGTGTTACCGCCTCGGACATGCCGTACTTC
V gene: TRBV30; clone size: -; D gene: -; J gene: TRBJ1-2; CDR3 protein: CAWSVTFGGVIGYTF; CDR3 DNA: TGTGCCTGGAGTGTAACGTTTGGAGGGGTGATTGGCTACACCTTC
V gene: TRBV23-1; clone size: -; D gene: -; J gene: TRBJ2-7; CDR3 protein: CASSQSRDSYEQYF; CDR3 DNA: TGCGCCAGCAGTCAATCGCGGGACAGCTACGAGCAGTACTTC
V gene: TRBV7-2; clone size: -; D gene: -; J gene: TRBJ2-7; CDR3 protein: CASSLNGRPYEQYF; CDR3 DNA: TGTGCCAGCAGCTTAAATGGGAGGCCCTACGAGCAGTACTTC
V gene: TRBV27; clone size: -; D gene: -; J gene: TRBJ2-7; CDR3 protein: CASSRSGSQSREQYF; CDR3 DNA: TGTGCCAGCAGTAGATCCGGGTCCCAATCTCGAGAGCAGTACTTC
V gene: TRBV5-1; clone size: -; D gene: TRBD1; J gene: TRBJ1-5; CDR3 protein: CASSPGPRDSYSNQPQHF; CDR3 DNA: TGCGCCAGCAGCCCAGGACCCCGGGACAGTTATAGCAATCAGCCCCAGCATTTT
V gene: TRBV28; clone size: -; D gene: TRBD2; J gene: TRBJ2-7; CDR3 protein: CASTAGGTSGHYEQYF; CDR3 DNA: TGTGCCAGCACGGCTGGGGGGACTAGCGGCCATTACGAGCAGTACTTC
V gene: TRBV5-1; clone size: -; D gene: TRBD1; J gene: TRBJ2-7; CDR3 protein: CASSWTGYPYEQYF; CDR3 DNA: TGCGCCAGCAGCTGGACAGGGTACCCCTACGAGCAGTACTTC
V gene: TRBV11-3; clone size: once; D gene: TRBD2; J gene: TRBJ2-1; CDR3 protein: CASRKTSGSDNEQFF; CDR3 DNA: TGTGCCAGCAGAAAGACTAGCGGAAGCGATAATGAGCAGTTCTTC
V gene: TRBV6-1; clone size: -; D gene: -; J gene: TRBJ2-2; CDR3 protein: CASSENGGELFF; CDR3 DNA: TGTGCCAGCAGTGAAAACGGCGGGGAGCTGTTTTTT
V gene: TRBV2; clone size: -; D gene: -; J gene: TRBJ1-5; CDR3 protein: CASSYFGGNQPQHF; CDR3 DNA: TGTGCCAGCAGCTATTTTGGAGGGAATCAGCCCCAGCATTTT
V gene: TRBV7-3; clone size: -; D gene: TRBD1; J gene: TRBJ2-3; CDR3 protein: CASSLVGGTGADTQYF; CDR3 DNA: TGTGCCAGCAGCTTAGTAGGCGGGACAGGCGCAGATACGCAGTATTTT
V gene: TRBV7-8; clone size: -; D gene: -; J gene: TRBJ1-5; CDR3 protein: CASSFRSNQPQHF; CDR3 DNA: TGTGCCAGCAGCTTTCGTAGCAATCAGCCCCAGCATTTT
V gene: TRBV5-3; clone size: -; D gene: TRBD2; J gene: TRBJ2-1; CDR3 protein: CARSLAGDSYNEQFF; CDR3 DNA: TGTGCCAGAAGCTTAGCGGGAGACTCCTACAATGAGCAGTTCTTC
V gene: TRBV2; clone size: -; D gene: -; J gene: TRBJ2-1; CDR3 protein: CATIPAESYNEQFF; CDR3 DNA: TGTGCCACCATCCCCGCGGAGTCCTACAATGAGCAGTTCTTC
V gene: TRBV4-2; clone size: -; D gene: -; J gene: TRBJ2-2; CDR3 protein: CASMEEETGELFF; CDR3 DNA: TGTGCCAGCATGGAGGAGGAAACCGGGGAGCTGTTTTTT
V gene: TRBV4-2; clone size: -; D gene: TRBD2; J gene: TRBJ2-7; CDR3 protein: CASSQDKQREAREQYF; CDR3 DNA: TGTGCCAGCAGCCAAGATAAGCAGCGGGAGGCGCGGGAGCAGTACTTC
V gene: TRBV10-1; clone size: -; D gene: -; J gene: TRBJ2-1; CDR3 protein: CASSVLRGNEQFF; CDR3 DNA: TGCGCCAGCAGTGTCCTTAGGGGCAATGAGCAGTTCTTC
V gene: TRBV6-5; clone size: once; D gene: TRBD1; J gene: TRBJ1-2; CDR3 protein: CASSYQGGYGYTF; CDR3 DNA: TGTGCCAGCAGTTACCAGGGGGGCTATGGCTACACCTTC
V gene: TRBV5-1; clone size: -; D gene: -; J gene: TRBJ1-1; CDR3 protein: CASSLGAFNTEAFF; CDR3 DNA: TGCGCCAGCAGCTTGGGGGCTTTTAACACTGAAGCTTTCTTT
V gene: TRBV2; clone size: -; D gene: TRBD2; J gene: TRBJ2-3; CDR3 protein: CASSVGASGSGLDTQYF; CDR3 DNA: TGTGCCAGCAGTGTGGGGGCTAGCGGGAGTGGATTAGATACGCAGTATTTT
V gene: TRBV7-8; clone size: -; D gene: TRBD2; J gene: TRBJ2-7; CDR3 protein: CASSLASLAGYEQYF; CDR3 DNA: TGTGCCAGCAGCTTAGCGAGTCTAGCGGGGTACGAGCAGTACTTC
V gene: TRBV30; clone size: once; D gene: TRBD1; J gene: TRBJ2-7; CDR3 protein: CAWSTYRGPNEQYF; CDR3 DNA: TGTGCCTGGAGTACCTACAGGGGGCCAAACGAGCAGTACTTC
V gene: TRBV5-1; clone size: -; D gene: -; J gene: TRBJ1-1; CDR3 protein: CASSLIGLTAMNTEAFF; CDR3 DNA: TGCGCCAGCAGCCTTATTGGTCTGACAGCTATGAACACTGAAGCTTTCTTT
V gene: TRBV5-5; clone size: once; D gene: TRBD2; J gene: TRBJ2-2; CDR3 protein: CASSLVLAGVRYTGELFF; CDR3 DNA: TGTGCCAGCAGCTTGGTTCTAGCGGGAGTTAGGTACACCGGGGAGCTGTTTTTT
V gene: TRBV29-1; clone size: -; D gene: TRBD1; J gene: TRBJ2-7; CDR3 protein: CSVSTGLTFGEQYF; CDR3 DNA: TGCAGCGTGTCGACAGGGTTAACCTTTGGCGAGCAGTACTTC
V gene: TRBV5-4; clone size: -; D gene: -; J gene: TRBJ1-1; CDR3 protein: CASSLGRENTEAFF; CDR3 DNA: TGTGCCAGCAGCTTGGGACGGGAGAACACTGAAGCTTTCTTT
V gene: TRBV28; clone size: -; D gene: -; J gene: TRBJ1-5; CDR3 protein: CATRPAGELYGNQPQHF; CDR3 DNA: TGTGCCACCCGCCCGGCAGGGGAATTGTACGGCAATCAGCCCCAGCATTTT
V gene: TRBV19; clone size: -; D gene: -; J gene: TRBJ1-5; CDR3 protein: CASSMRGSRQPQHF; CDR3 DNA: TGTGCCAGTAGTATGAGAGGGTCTAGGCAGCCCCAGCATTTT
V gene: TRBV6-5; clone size: -; D gene: -; J gene: TRBJ1-3; CDR3 protein: CASSYSGSSGNTIYF; CDR3 DNA: TGTGCCAGCAGTTACTCCGGGAGCTCTGGAAACACCATATATTTT
V gene: TRBV6-6; clone size: -; D gene: -; J gene: TRBJ1-4; CDR3 protein: CASQTLREGEKLFF; CDR3 DNA: TGTGCCAGCCAAACACTGAGGGAGGGTGAAAAACTGTTTTTT
V gene: TRBV11-2; clone size: -; D gene: TRBD2; J gene: TRBJ2-7; CDR3 protein: CASSPVAGARREQYF; CDR3 DNA: TGTGCCAGCAGCCCCGTAGCGGGAGCCCGTCGTGAGCAGTACTTC
V gene: TRBV5-4; clone size: once; D gene: TRBD2; J gene: TRBJ2-5; CDR3 protein: CASSWGGAAEETQYF; CDR3 DNA: TGTGCCAGCAGCTGGGGAGGGGCAGCCGAAGAGACCCAGTACTTC
V gene: TRBV7-9; clone size: -; D gene: TRBD1; J gene: TRBJ1-4; CDR3 protein: CASSLIRGRDEKLFF; CDR3 DNA: TGTGCCAGCAGCTTGATCAGGGGGCGAGATGAAAAACTGTTTTTT
V gene: TRBV2; clone size: -; D gene: TRBD1; J gene: TRBJ1-2; CDR3 protein: CASIRPGQIEYGYTF; CDR3 DNA: TGTGCCAGCATCCGACCGGGACAGATAGAGTATGGCTACACCTTC
V gene: TRBV20-1; clone size: -; D gene: TRBD1; J gene: TRBJ1-2; CDR3 protein: CSAGQDVGYTF; CDR3 DNA: TGCAGTGCGGGACAGGACGTCGGCTACACCTTC
V gene: TRBV2; clone size: -; D gene: TRBD2; J gene: TRBJ2-3; CDR3 protein: CASSSTSDSTDTQYF; CDR3 DNA: TGTGCCAGCAGTAGTACTAGCGACTCCACAGATACGCAGTATTTT
V gene: TRBV28; clone size: -; D gene: -; J gene: TRBJ1-2; CDR3 protein: CASSLGQRGYTF; CDR3 DNA: TGTGCCAGCAGTTTAGGGCAACGTGGCTACACCTTC